This entry lists 7 T cell receptor beta chains sequenced from one sample in a study of T-cell reconstitution after alpha-beta-depleted transplantation in children. Researchers prepared the TCRbeta library using unique molecular identifiers, the study reports. TCRdb called the PCR reads again in MiXCR, with one record for every CDR3 protein. The sample includes about 690,000 distinct CDR3 sequences, around 17% of them seen just once. The sample consisted of PBMCs from the stem cell graft donor, taken from the stem cell graft. These receptors were taken from a human donor who donated a stem cell graft to a child with acute myeloid leukemia.

As to this clonotype: One end of the junction does not line up with germline, which may come from a read error. V gene TRBV4-2 combines with J gene TRBJ1-6; D is unclear. The germline V gene has CDR1 LGHNA and CDR2 YNFKEQ. CDR3 size: 14 residues. The CDR3 reads CARSPRSYNSPLHF. The CDR3, as DNA: TGTGCCAGGAGCCCACGGAGCTATAATTCACCCCTCCACTTT.

The chain employs TRBV4-1 and TRBJ1-5; possible D gene TRBD1, 6 bases. V lost 2 bases to trimming and J lost 7 bases, with 12 bases between them. This CDR3 spans 14 amino acids. Germline CDR1 reads MGHRA; CDR2 reads YSYEKL. The DNA for the CDR3 is TGCGCCAGCAGCCAAACCACAGGGAGGCAGCCCCAGCATTTT. This codes for CASSQTTGRQPQHF.

This clonotype was counted at least ten times. V and J are TRBV20-1 and TRBJ1-5; D unclear. V lost 0 bases and J 7 bases, leaving 13 bases between the germline ends. CDR1 DFQATT and CDR2 SNEGSKA come from the germline V gene (reference sequence). The CDR3 length is 14 residues. CDR3 in amino acids: CSAREGTAFQPQHF. The DNA of the CDR3 is TGCAGTGCTAGAGAGGGAACAGCGTTCCAGCCCCAGCATTTT.

This clonotype turned up a few times. J is TRBJ1-5 and V is TRBV28, with 7 bases identical to TRBD1. Germline V gives CDR1 MDHEN, CDR2 SYDVKM. V was clipped by 7 bases and J by 4 bases; unmatched bases: 13. CDR3 length equals 16 residues. The CDR3 DNA follows: TGTGCCAGCATAGGGGGAGGGGGACAGCCTAATCAGCCCCAGCATTTT. This encodes CASIGGGGQPNQPQHF.

The rearrangement links TRBV10-3 to TRBJ2-7, with a weak D call TRBD1 (6 bases). Trimming cost V 2 bases and J 3 bases, with 14 bases left between them. The CDR3 runs 15 residues. Germline V lookup: CDR1 ENHRY, CDR2 SYGVKD. CDR3: CAISESEAGDYEQYF. The CDR3 nucleotides read TGTGCCATCAGTGAGAGTGAGGCAGGGGACTACGAGCAGTACTTC.

This clonotype was recorded a few times. The chain joins TRBV6-2 or TRBV6-3 to TRBJ2-1, with D perhaps TRBD2 (6 bases). Trimming took 2 bases from V and 10 from J, leaving 15 bases between them. Germline CDR1 MNHEY, CDR2 SVGEGT. CDR3 length: 14 amino acids. The CDR3 region is CASSYPTTGGEQFF. For the CDR3, the DNA is TGTGCCAGCAGTTACCCTACTACTGGAGGGGAGCAGTTCTTC.

This clonotype was counted at least ten times. This chain joins TRBV20-1 and TRBJ1-2; possible D gene TRBD1, 6 bases. Trimming stripped 3 bases from V and 1 base from J, with 15 bases between. This CDR3 is built from 15 residues. Germline-derived CDR1 and CDR2 are DFQATT and SNEGSKA (reference sequence). The CDR3 loop reads CSASGAQGINYGYTF. The CDR3 DNA reads as TGCAGTGCTAGTGGGGCCCAGGGGATTAACTATGGCTACACCTTC.